A selection of T cell receptor beta chains follows, all from one sample in a study of T cells in Graves' hyperthyroidism and ophthalmopathy. TCRdb reprocessed the multiplex PCR reads via MiXCR and lists one record per CDR3 protein. The top ten clones hold 30% of a sample with about 270,000 distinct CDR3 sequences, roughly 15% of them seen once. What was sequenced was blood. The receptors were gathered from a woman in her 50s with Graves' hyperthyroidism that later progressed to Graves' ophthalmopathy. Each CDR3 is given with its conserved first and last residue. The D gene is left open where the match is weak. Clone size, where shown, is once, few, many, or a class for clones that have expanded.

V gene: TRBV19
clone size: many
J gene: TRBJ2-7
D gene: .
CDR3 protein: CASSIETGGYEQYF
CDR3 DNA: TGTGCCAGTAGTATAGAGACAGGAGGCTACGAGCAGTACTTC

V gene: TRBV9
clone size: few
J gene: TRBJ2-3
D gene: .
CDR3 protein: CASSGTTGWVGTDTQYF
CDR3 DNA: TGTGCCAGCAGCGGAACAACCGGCTGGGTGGGCACAGATACGCAGTATTTT

V gene: TRBV10-3
clone size: many
J gene: TRBJ2-1
D gene: .
CDR3 protein: CAISDGSGVGEQFF
CDR3 DNA: TGTGCCATCAGTGATGGTTCAGGGGTCGGTGAGCAGTTCTTC

V gene: TRBV12-3/TRBV12-4
clone size: many
J gene: TRBJ1-2
D gene: TRBD1
CDR3 protein: CASSLAGQGNGYTF
CDR3 DNA: TGTGCCAGCAGTTTGGCGGGACAGGGTAATGGCTACACCTTC

V gene: TRBV13
clone size: many
J gene: TRBJ2-7
D gene: TRBD1
CDR3 protein: CASSLSGQGIYEQYF
CDR3 DNA: TGTGCCAGCAGCTTATCGGGACAGGGTATCTACGAGCAGTACTTC

V gene: TRBV2
clone size: many
J gene: TRBJ2-7
D gene: .
CDR3 protein: CASSDIIGIRYEQYF
CDR3 DNA: TGTGCCAGCAGTGATATTATTGGGATCCGCTACGAGCAGTACTTC

V gene: TRBV12-3/TRBV12-4
clone size: many
J gene: TRBJ2-5
D gene: .
CDR3 protein: CASSILRVQETQYF
CDR3 DNA: TGTGCCAGCAGTATTCTCCGGGTTCAAGAGACCCAGTACTTC

V gene: TRBV12-3/TRBV12-4
clone size: many
J gene: TRBJ2-3
D gene: .
CDR3 protein: CASSFGSKFRDTQYF
CDR3 DNA: TGTGCCAGCAGTTTCGGGAGTAAGTTCAGAGATACGCAGTATTTT

V gene: TRBV9
clone size: few
J gene: TRBJ1-4
D gene: .
CDR3 protein: CASSADPKNPHEKLFF
CDR3 DNA: TGTGCCAGCAGCGCCGACCCCAAAAACCCCCATGAAAAACTGTTTTTT

V gene: TRBV7-2
clone size: many
J gene: TRBJ1-5
D gene: TRBD1
CDR3 protein: CASSLVPLDRGGQPQHF
CDR3 DNA: TGTGCCAGCAGCTTAGTCCCCTTAGACAGGGGAGGGCAGCCCCAGCATTTT

V gene: TRBV3-1
clone size: many
J gene: TRBJ1-5
D gene: .
CDR3 protein: CASSQAIYQPQHF
CDR3 DNA: TGTGCCAGCAGCCAAGCCATTTATCAGCCCCAGCATTTT

V gene: TRBV20-1
clone size: many
J gene: TRBJ2-2
D gene: .
CDR3 protein: CSARDLGQSNTGELFF
CDR3 DNA: TGCAGTGCTAGAGATCTGGGACAAAGCAACACCGGGGAGCTGTTTTTT

V gene: TRBV7-9
clone size: few
J gene: TRBJ1-1
D gene: .
CDR3 protein: CASSPRGGALNTEAFF
CDR3 DNA: TGTGCCAGCAGCCCGCGGGGGGGGGCGTTGAACACTGAAGCTTTCTTT

V gene: TRBV20-1
clone size: many
J gene: TRBJ2-5
D gene: .
CDR3 protein: CSATLRAQETQYF
CDR3 DNA: TGCAGTGCAACCCTGAGGGCGCAAGAGACCCAGTACTTC

V gene: TRBV4-2
clone size: .
J gene: TRBJ2-2
D gene: .
CDR3 protein: CASSQMGRDTGELFF
CDR3 DNA: TGTGCCAGCAGCCAAATGGGACGGGACACCGGGGAGCTGTTTTTT

V gene: TRBV9
clone size: few
J gene: TRBJ2-2
D gene: TRBD2
CDR3 protein: CASNKRDGPTGELFF
CDR3 DNA: TGTGCCAGCAACAAGCGGGACGGTCCAACCGGGGAGCTGTTTTTT

V gene: TRBV3-1
clone size: many
J gene: TRBJ2-1
D gene: .
CDR3 protein: CASSQDLAASRNEQFF
CDR3 DNA: TGTGCCAGCAGCCAAGATCTCGCGGCTAGCCGCAATGAGCAGTTCTTC

V gene: TRBV7-2
clone size: medium-sized
J gene: TRBJ2-5
D gene: TRBD1
CDR3 protein: CASSSGTANQETQYF
CDR3 DNA: TGTGCCAGCAGCTCCGGGACAGCTAACCAAGAGACCCAGTACTTC

V gene: TRBV28
clone size: many
J gene: TRBJ2-5
D gene: .
CDR3 protein: CASSLWTGRETQYF
CDR3 DNA: TGTGCCAGCAGTTTATGGACAGGGAGGGAGACCCAGTACTTC

V gene: TRBV7-8
clone size: .
J gene: TRBJ1-4
D gene: TRBD1
CDR3 protein: CASSWGQAVREKLFF
CDR3 DNA: TGTGCCAGCAGCTGGGGACAGGCGGTCCGGGAAAAACTGTTTTTT

V gene: TRBV7-9
clone size: many
J gene: TRBJ1-5
D gene: .
CDR3 protein: CASSFPSQPQHF
CDR3 DNA: TGTGCCAGCAGTTTTCCCAGTCAGCCCCAGCATTTT

V gene: TRBV6-1
clone size: many
J gene: TRBJ1-2
D gene: .
CDR3 protein: CASTAGKYGYTF
CDR3 DNA: TGTGCCAGCACGGCAGGGAAGTATGGCTACACCTTC

V gene: TRBV28
clone size: many
J gene: TRBJ1-2
D gene: TRBD1
CDR3 protein: CASRGNRGREYYGYTF
CDR3 DNA: TGTGCCAGCAGGGGCAACAGGGGGCGGGAGTACTATGGCTACACCTTC

V gene: TRBV2
clone size: many
J gene: TRBJ2-1
D gene: TRBD2
CDR3 protein: CASSEESGVVYNEQFF
CDR3 DNA: TGTGCCAGCAGTGAAGAGAGCGGGGTGGTCTACAATGAGCAGTTCTTC

V gene: TRBV20-1
clone size: .
J gene: TRBJ2-1
D gene: TRBD2
CDR3 protein: CSANPGLAGGVYNEQFF
CDR3 DNA: TGCAGTGCAAATCCGGGACTAGCGGGAGGGGTATACAATGAGCAGTTCTTC

V gene: TRBV20-1
clone size: .
J gene: TRBJ2-7
D gene: TRBD2
CDR3 protein: CSGGGYEQYF
CDR3 DNA: TGCAGTGGGGGGGGCTACGAGCAGTACTTC

V gene: TRBV5-8
clone size: few
J gene: TRBJ1-6
D gene: .
CDR3 protein: CASSWGSGRENSPLHF
CDR3 DNA: TGTGCCAGCAGCTGGGGTAGCGGCAGGGAAAATTCACCCCTCCACTTT

V gene: TRBV5-1
clone size: many
J gene: TRBJ2-1
D gene: .
CDR3 protein: CASSRVEPTPNEQFF
CDR3 DNA: TGCGCCAGCAGCCGGGTGGAGCCCACTCCCAATGAGCAGTTCTTC

V gene: TRBV6-1
clone size: many
J gene: TRBJ2-7
D gene: .
CDR3 protein: CASSESARGEQYF
CDR3 DNA: TGTGCCAGCAGTGAATCCGCCCGGGGCGAGCAGTACTTC

V gene: TRBV19
clone size: many
J gene: TRBJ2-2
D gene: .
CDR3 protein: CASSIFMGVDGTGELFF
CDR3 DNA: TGTGCCAGTAGTATCTTCATGGGGGTTGACGGCACCGGGGAGCTGTTTTTT

V gene: TRBV12-3/TRBV12-4
clone size: many
J gene: TRBJ1-4
D gene: .
CDR3 protein: CASSFYQGYEKLFF
CDR3 DNA: TGTGCCAGCAGTTTTTATCAGGGTTACGAAAAACTGTTTTTT

V gene: TRBV5-4
clone size: .
J gene: TRBJ2-1
D gene: .
CDR3 protein: CASSPSGFNEQFF
CDR3 DNA: TGTGCCAGCAGCCCGAGCGGGTTTAATGAGCAGTTCTTC

V gene: TRBV2
clone size: many
J gene: TRBJ2-2
D gene: .
CDR3 protein: CASSPRTSYTGELFF
CDR3 DNA: TGTGCCAGCAGTCCGAGAACTAGCTACACCGGGGAGCTGTTTTTT

V gene: TRBV28
clone size: many
J gene: TRBJ2-3
D gene: TRBD2
CDR3 protein: CASSLPAGDTETSTDTQYF
CDR3 DNA: TGTGCCAGCAGTCTGCCAGCGGGGGACACCGAGACTAGCACAGATACGCAGTATTTT

V gene: TRBV19
clone size: .
J gene: TRBJ2-2
D gene: .
CDR3 protein: CASSPGQGKTTGELFF
CDR3 DNA: TGTGCCAGTAGTCCTGGGCAGGGAAAGACCACCGGGGAGCTGTTTTTT

V gene: TRBV9
clone size: .
J gene: TRBJ2-3
D gene: TRBD2
CDR3 protein: CASSFKPGLAGVEDTQYF
CDR3 DNA: TGTGCCAGCAGCTTCAAACCGGGACTAGCGGGAGTAGAAGATACGCAGTATTTT

V gene: TRBV28
clone size: many
J gene: TRBJ1-6
D gene: .
CDR3 protein: CAIAGQSSYNSPLHF
CDR3 DNA: TGTGCCATAGCCGGGCAGAGCTCCTATAATTCACCCCTCCACTTT

V gene: TRBV20-1
clone size: many
J gene: TRBJ2-3
D gene: TRBD2
CDR3 protein: CSARDYLAGDTQYF
CDR3 DNA: TGCAGTGCTAGAGATTACCTAGCGGGAGATACGCAGTATTTT

V gene: TRBV6-1
clone size: many
J gene: TRBJ2-1
D gene: .
CDR3 protein: CASSVGAGGFNEQFF
CDR3 DNA: TGTGCCAGCAGTGTAGGGGCAGGGGGGTTCAATGAGCAGTTCTTC

V gene: TRBV7-3
clone size: many
J gene: TRBJ2-1
D gene: TRBD2
CDR3 protein: CASSSGLADNEQFF
CDR3 DNA: TGTGCCAGCAGCAGCGGACTAGCGGACAATGAGCAGTTCTTC

V gene: TRBV20-1
clone size: many
J gene: TRBJ2-1
D gene: .
CDR3 protein: CSAYRREGAINEQFF
CDR3 DNA: TGCAGTGCCTATCGCCGCGAGGGAGCGATCAATGAGCAGTTCTTC

V gene: TRBV7-8
clone size: many
J gene: TRBJ2-1
D gene: TRBD2
CDR3 protein: CASSLEVLAGGNEQFF
CDR3 DNA: TGTGCCAGCAGCTTAGAGGTCCTAGCGGGAGGCAATGAGCAGTTCTTC

V gene: TRBV11-3
clone size: .
J gene: TRBJ2-1
D gene: .
CDR3 protein: CASSFVGGGGNEQFF
CDR3 DNA: TGTGCCAGCAGCTTCGTTGGAGGGGGGGGGAATGAGCAGTTCTTC

V gene: TRBV6-1
clone size: once
J gene: TRBJ2-7
D gene: TRBD1
CDR3 protein: CASSRTGAHVYEQYF
CDR3 DNA: TGTGCCAGCAGCAGGACAGGGGCCCACGTCTACGAGCAGTACTTC

V gene: TRBV10-2
clone size: .
J gene: TRBJ2-1
D gene: .
CDR3 protein: CASSESYGRQFF
CDR3 DNA: TGCGCCAGCAGTGAAAGTTACGGACGGCAGTTCTTC

V gene: TRBV25-1
clone size: once
J gene: TRBJ1-6
D gene: .
CDR3 protein: CASSRGGGYNSPLHF
CDR3 DNA: TGTGCCAGCTCGAGGGGAGGGGGCTATAATTCACCCCTCCACTTT

V gene: TRBV19
clone size: once
J gene: TRBJ1-1
D gene: .
CDR3 protein: CASSKNTEAFF
CDR3 DNA: TGTGCCAGTAGTAAGAACACTGAAGCTTTCTTT

V gene: TRBV28
clone size: .
J gene: TRBJ2-5
D gene: TRBD1
CDR3 protein: CASSSFAAGTGAQETQYF
CDR3 DNA: TGTGCCAGCAGTTCATTCGCCGCCGGGACAGGGGCCCAAGAGACCCAGTACTTC

V gene: TRBV5-1
clone size: .
J gene: TRBJ1-4
D gene: .
CDR3 protein: CASGRDGNEKLFF
CDR3 DNA: TGCGCCAGCGGACGGGACGGTAATGAAAAACTGTTTTTT

V gene: TRBV10-3
clone size: many
J gene: TRBJ1-2
D gene: .
CDR3 protein: CAITAPPNYGYTF
CDR3 DNA: TGTGCCATCACGGCCCCTCCAAACTATGGCTACACCTTC

V gene: TRBV4-2
clone size: few
J gene: TRBJ1-4
D gene: .
CDR3 protein: CASSQGAPGGTNEKLFF
CDR3 DNA: TGTGCCAGCAGCCAGGGGGCCCCCGGTGGAACTAATGAAAAACTGTTTTTT